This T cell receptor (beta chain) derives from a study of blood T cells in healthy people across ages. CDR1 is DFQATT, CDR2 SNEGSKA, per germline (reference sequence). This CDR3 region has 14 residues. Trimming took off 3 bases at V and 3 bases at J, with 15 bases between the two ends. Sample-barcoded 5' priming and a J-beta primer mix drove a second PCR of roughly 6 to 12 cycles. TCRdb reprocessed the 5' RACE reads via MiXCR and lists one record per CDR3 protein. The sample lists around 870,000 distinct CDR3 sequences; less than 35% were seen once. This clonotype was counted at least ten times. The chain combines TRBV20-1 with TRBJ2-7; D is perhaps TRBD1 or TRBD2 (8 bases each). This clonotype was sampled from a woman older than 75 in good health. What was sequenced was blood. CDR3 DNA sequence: TGCAGTGCTAGGCGGGGGGACAGGCTCTACGAGCAGTACTTC. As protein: CSARRGDRLYEQYF.